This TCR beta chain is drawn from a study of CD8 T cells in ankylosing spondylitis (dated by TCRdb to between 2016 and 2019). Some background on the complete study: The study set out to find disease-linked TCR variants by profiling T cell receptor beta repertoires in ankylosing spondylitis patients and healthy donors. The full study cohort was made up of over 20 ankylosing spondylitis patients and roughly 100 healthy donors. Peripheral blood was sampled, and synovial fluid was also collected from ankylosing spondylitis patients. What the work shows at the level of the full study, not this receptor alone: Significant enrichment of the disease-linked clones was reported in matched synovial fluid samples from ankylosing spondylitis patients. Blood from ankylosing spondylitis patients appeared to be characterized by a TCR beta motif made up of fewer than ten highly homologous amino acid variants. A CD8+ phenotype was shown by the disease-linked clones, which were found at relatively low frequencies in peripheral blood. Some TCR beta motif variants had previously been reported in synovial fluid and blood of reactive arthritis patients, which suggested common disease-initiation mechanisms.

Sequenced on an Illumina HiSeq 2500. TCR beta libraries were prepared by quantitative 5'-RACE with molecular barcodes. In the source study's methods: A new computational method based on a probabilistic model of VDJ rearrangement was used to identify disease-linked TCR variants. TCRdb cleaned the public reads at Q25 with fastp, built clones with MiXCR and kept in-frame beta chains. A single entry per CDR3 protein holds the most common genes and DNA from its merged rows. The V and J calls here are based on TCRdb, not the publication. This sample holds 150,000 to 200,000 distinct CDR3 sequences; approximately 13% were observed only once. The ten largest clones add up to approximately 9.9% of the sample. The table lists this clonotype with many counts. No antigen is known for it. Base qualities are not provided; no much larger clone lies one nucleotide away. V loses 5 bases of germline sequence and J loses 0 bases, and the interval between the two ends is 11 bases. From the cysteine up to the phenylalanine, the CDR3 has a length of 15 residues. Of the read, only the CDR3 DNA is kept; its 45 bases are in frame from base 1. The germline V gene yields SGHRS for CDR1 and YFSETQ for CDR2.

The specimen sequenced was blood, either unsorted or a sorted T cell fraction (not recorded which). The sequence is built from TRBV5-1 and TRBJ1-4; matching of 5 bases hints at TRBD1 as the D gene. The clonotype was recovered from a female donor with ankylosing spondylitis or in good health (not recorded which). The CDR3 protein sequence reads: CASRGTEATNEKLFF. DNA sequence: TGCGCCAGCAGAGGGACGGAAGCAACTAATGAAAAACTGTTTTTT.